This is a list of T cell receptor beta chains from one sample in a study of T cell responses to AZD1222 COVID-19 vaccine. Profiled with immunoSEQ multiplex PCR; TCRdb holds only in-frame clones, not every one. This table holds approximately 120,000 clones, around 90% found once. Sequenced here: peripheral blood, sampled on day 0 of AZD1222 vaccination. These receptors originate from an adult in good health. Each CDR3 is given with its conserved first and last residue. The D gene is left open where the match is weak. Expanded clones are given a class, and other clones once, few, many or no size at all.

clone size,V gene,D gene,J gene,CDR3 protein,CDR3 DNA
once,TRBV24-1,TRBD1,TRBJ1-5,CATSDRGGDSNQPQHF,TGTGCCACCAGTGATCGGGGCGGGGACAGTAATCAGCCCCAGCATTTT
-,TRBV28,-,TRBJ2-5,CASSRPSGETQYF,TGTGCCAGCAGCCGACCCTCGGGGGAGACCCAGTACTTC
-,TRBV4-3,-,TRBJ1-2,CASSQVYGNYGYTF,TGCGCCAGCAGCCAAGTATACGGGAACTATGGCTACACCTTC
-,TRBV28,-,TRBJ1-6,CASRMGQPVLSLHF,TGTGCCAGCCGTATGGGCCAGCCCGTTTTATCCCTCCACTTT
-,TRBV29-1,-,TRBJ2-3,CSVGTVQQTQYF,TGCAGCGTGGGGACTGTACAGCAAACGCAGTATTTT
once,TRBV14,-,TRBJ2-7,CASSQVGYYEQYF,TGTGCCAGCAGCCAAGTTGGGTACTACGAGCAGTACTTC
-,TRBV28,-,TRBJ2-5,CASRPRGGSETQYF,TGTGCCAGCAGGCCCAGGGGGGGCAGCGAGACCCAGTACTTC
once,TRBV10-3,-,TRBJ2-3,CAISNYRGPATDTQYF,TGTGCCATCAGTAACTACAGAGGGCCGGCTACGGATACGCAGTATTTT
-,TRBV27,-,TRBJ2-1,CASSIDHDDREEFF,TGTGCCAGCAGCATTGACCACGACGACAGGGAGGAGTTCTTC
-,TRBV10-1,TRBD1,TRBJ2-2,CASSTGVGELFF,TGCGCCAGCAGTACAGGGGTCGGGGAGCTGTTTTTT